Included here is one T cell receptor (beta chain) sequence, with context. Its antigen is as yet unknown. This sample was taken from a study of post-analysis software for immune sequencing data. Study-wide background: Progressive-relapsing, secondary progressive and relapsing-remitting multiple sclerosis were among the disease courses included.

Overall study findings and caveats: Analysis by F measure revealed that same-batch samples clustered strongly together. When compared against controls, multiple sclerosis patients showed significantly lower normalized Chao1 diversity.

Unique molecular identifiers had been added to the TCR beta cDNA libraries. Input populations of roughly 0.95 to 10 million T cells gave rise to some 500,000 cDNA molecules. TCRdb reprocessed the PCR reads via MiXCR and lists one record per CDR3 protein. The sample contains about 500,000 distinct CDR3 sequences, under 55% of which appear only once. The sequence derives from a girl aged 5-17 years with multiple sclerosis. Sequenced sample: blood.

CDR3 DNA: TGCGCCAGCAGCTTGGCCGTCAGTTCGCTTGAGCAGTACTTC. This gives the protein CASSLAVSSLEQYF. The chain has TRBV5-1 and TRBJ2-7; unclear D gene. The CDR3 length is 14 residues. Trimming cost V 0 bases and J 7 bases, with 14 bases left between them. The germline V gene has CDR1 SGHRS and CDR2 YFSETQ.